The rows below give T cell receptor beta chains drawn from one sample of a study of blood T cell repertoires in COVID-19. Method: immunoSEQ multiplex PCR; TCRdb's copy keeps in-frame clones and lacks some. The table lists under 70,000 clones, 80% to 90% of them singletons. Sequencing was done on a sample of peripheral blood. All receptors come from an older woman with COVID-19, enrolled during active disease. CDR3s include the opening cysteine and the closing phenylalanine or tryptophan. Clone sizes are given selectively: once, few, many, or a class where the clone is expanded.

V	size	length	J	CDR3
TRBV14	once	14	TRBJ2-7	CASREWGGSREQYF
TRBV3-1/TRBV3-2	once	16	TRBJ1-1	CASSQEVSRMNTEAFF
TRBV7-9	.	15	TRBJ2-1	CASSRGTSGTYEQFF
TRBV19	.	14	TRBJ1-5	CASSIRSGGLPQHF
TRBV9	.	15	TRBJ2-1	CASSPHGLSDNEQFF
TRBV6-6	.	12	TRBJ2-7	CASSYSRDEQYF
TRBV20-1	.	14	TRBJ2-1	CSASAGEWYNEQFF
TRBV10-2	.	10	TRBJ2-5	CASYEETQYF
TRBV4-1	.	15	TRBJ2-3	CASSQESGRRDTQYF
TRBV11-3	.	15	TRBJ2-2	CASSFAGANTGELFF
TRBV28	.	13	TRBJ2-7	CATRVGWINEQYF
TRBV11-2	.	14	TRBJ2-7	CASSTSGLSYEQYF
TRBV10-3	once	14	TRBJ2-7	CAISESGIVYEQYF
TRBV19	.	15	TRBJ1-3	CASSTGTGDGDTIYF
TRBV7-9	few	14	TRBJ2-6	CASSFSSGANVLTF
TRBV5-8	.	17	TRBJ2-4	CASSLARQGIAKNIQYF
TRBV19	few	13	TRBJ1-1	CASSTTGYAEAFF
TRBV10-1	.	13	TRBJ2-7	CARRLAETYEQYF
TRBV6-1	.	15	TRBJ2-1	CASSEASGVYNEQFF
TRBV28	.	16	TRBJ2-7	CASNLAGLPGGYEQYF
TRBV10-3	.	19	TRBJ1-3	CAISEWGTAPSSSGNTIYF
TRBV11-3	.	13	TRBJ2-7	CASMAGLFGEQYF